The clone carrying this TCR beta chain was found many times. What it binds is not known. CDR1 is LGHDT, CDR2 YNNKEL, per germline (reference sequence). The CDR3 runs 18 residues. Deletions cut 4 bases from V and 6 bases from J, with 25 bases between. These data come from a study of T cells in Graves' hyperthyroidism and ophthalmopathy. Points from the study as a whole: Blood also carried most thyroid clonotypes expanded above 0.001.

Researchers took RNA transcripts and amplified the TCR beta CDR3 regions from them. The primer set for the first-round RT-PCR of the TCR CDR3 was HTBI. MiXCR was run by TCRdb on the multiplex PCR reads, yielding one entry per CDR3 protein. This table holds 250,000 to 350,000 distinct CDR3 sequences, about 15% found once. It was uncontrolled infection, other autoimmune disease, pregnancy or lactation that excluded patients. Orbital computed tomography, thyroid ultrasound, serum thyroxine and TRAb, and clinical symptoms together informed the diagnoses. Each 10 ml fresh peripheral blood draw supplied the PBMCs.

The sequenced sample was blood. The sequence was obtained from a man in his thirties or forties with Graves' hyperthyroidism. This sequence joins TRBV3-1 and TRBJ2-1; possible D gene TRBD2, 6 bases. This CDR3 is CASSPLRFGSLGANEQFF. The CDR3 DNA follows: TGTGCCAGCAGCCCCTTACGATTCGGGAGCTTGGGCGCCAATGAGCAGTTCTTC.